A selection of T cell receptor beta chains follows, all from one sample in a study of shared clonotypes between healthy human individuals. The method was immunoSEQ multiplex PCR; TCRdb's version includes in-frame clones alone and lacks a portion of them. The sample holds around 980,000 clones, roughly 74% seen once. The sequenced sample consisted of memory CD4+ T cells from PBMCs. These receptor sequences come from a young man in good health. Some clones in this sample may be carry-over from other donors' samples. Each CDR3 is given with its conserved first and last residue. The D gene is left open where the match is weak. The size of a clone is reported for some rows only, either as once, few or many, or as a class for expanded clones.

TRBJ2-7	.	TRBV5-1	TRBD2	TGCGCCAGCAGCTTCACGGGACTAGCGGGACGCAGCGAGCAGTACTTC	CASSFTGLAGRSEQYF
TRBJ1-1	.	TRBV28	TRBD1	TGTGCCAGCAGTTTATTTGGGACAGGGGAAGCTTTCTTT	CASSLFGTGEAFF
TRBJ1-3	.	TRBV6-1	.	TGTGCCAGCAGTGAAAGATGGGGAATCTCTGGAAACACCATATATTTT	CASSERWGISGNTIYF
TRBJ2-7	.	TRBV6-5	.	TGTGCCAGCAGTCGTAACGACGGGGGACTCTACGAGCAGTACTTC	CASSRNDGGLYEQYF
TRBJ2-7	once	TRBV6-5	.	TGTGCCAGCCAATCGTCAGGGTCCTACGAGCAGTACTTC	CASQSSGSYEQYF
TRBJ2-1	.	TRBV30	TRBD2	TGTGCCTACCCAAAAACCGGGACTAGCGGGGCAAATGAGCAGTTCTTC	CAYPKTGTSGANEQFF
TRBJ2-5	.	TRBV5-8	TRBD1	TGTGCCAGCAGCCCCTTTCGACAGGGGCCCCAAGAGACCCAGTACTTC	CASSPFRQGPQETQYF
TRBJ1-5	.	TRBV7-8	.	TGTGCCAGCAGCTCGGTCGGGCAGACGGGCCAGCCCCAGCATTTT	CASSSVGQTGQPQHF
TRBJ2-7	.	TRBV15	.	TGTGCCACCAGCAGAGATGCGGGCTACGAGCAGTACTTC	CATSRDAGYEQYF
TRBJ1-3	.	TRBV29-1	TRBD1	TGCAGCGTTGGCGGGACAGGGGGCGCGGGAAACACCATATATTTT	CSVGGTGGAGNTIYF
TRBJ1-5	.	TRBV19	.	TGTGCCAGTACGGGGGTTAGCAATCAGCCCCAGCATTTT	CASTGVSNQPQHF
TRBJ2-7	.	TRBV18	TRBD2	TGTGCCAGCTCACCGGGACTAGCGACCTACGAGCAGTACTTC	CASSPGLATYEQYF
TRBJ2-1	.	TRBV2	.	TGTGCCAGCAGAGTTCTAGTCAATGAGCAGTTCTTC	CASRVLVNEQFF
TRBJ1-1	.	TRBV29-1	.	TGCAGCGTTGTGGCGGGGCCTGAAGCTTTCTTT	CSVVAGPEAFF
TRBJ2-1	.	TRBV11-1	.	TGTGCCAGCAGCTCCACAGGCCGGCCAACCTACAATGAGCAGTTCTTC	CASSSTGRPTYNEQFF
TRBJ1-2	once	TRBV29-1	TRBD1	TGCAGCGTTCGACAGGGAGCTAACTATGGCTACACCTTC	CSVRQGANYGYTF
TRBJ2-2	.	TRBV7-8	.	TGTGCCAGCAGCCCACTCCCGGGCAGGGGGGTCGCCGGGGAGCTGTTTTTT	CASSPLPGRGVAGELFF
TRBJ1-1	.	TRBV28	.	TGTGCCAGCGGGAGACAGGTCACTGAAGCTTTCTTT	CASGRQVTEAFF
TRBJ2-7	.	TRBV11-2	TRBD2	TGTGCCAGCAGCCCCTTCCATAGCGGGAGTCGGAACGAGCAGTACTTC	CASSPFHSGSRNEQYF
TRBJ1-2	.	TRBV5-4	TRBD1	TGTGCCAGCAGCCTACAGGGGGCCTTCAGTGGCTACACCTTC	CASSLQGAFSGYTF
TRBJ1-5	many	TRBV5-5	TRBD1	TGTGCCAGCAGCTTCACAGGGGGCGGCTATCAGCCCCAGCATTTT	CASSFTGGGYQPQHF
TRBJ1-2	.	TRBV7-3	TRBD1	TGTGCCAGCAGCCCCCAGGCTCAGGGGGCTGGTGGCTACACCTTC	CASSPQAQGAGGYTF
TRBJ1-5	.	TRBV5-1	.	TGCGCCAGCAGCCCTAGCACTAATCAACCCCAGCATTTT	CASSPSTNQPQHF
TRBJ2-2	.	TRBV6-5	.	TGTGCCAGCAGTTCCAGACAGAATGCGAACACCGGGGAGCTGTTTTTT	CASSSRQNANTGELFF
TRBJ1-5	.	TRBV7-8	TRBD1	TGTGCCAGCAGCTTATCAAGAAGGGTGACAGGGGATCAGCCCCAGCATTTT	CASSLSRRVTGDQPQHF
TRBJ2-2	.	TRBV6-1	TRBD2	TGTGCCAGCAGCCTCAGCGGGAGTGCGACCGGGGAGCTGTTTTTT	CASSLSGSATGELFF
TRBJ2-5	.	TRBV4-3	.	TGCGCCAGCAGCCAAGAGTGGGGCGGACCCGGCGGACAAGAGACCCAGTACTTC	CASSQEWGGPGGQETQYF
TRBJ2-1	.	TRBV10-3	.	TGTGCCATCAGTGAGTCCCGACAGGACAATGAGCAGTTCTTC	CAISESRQDNEQFF
TRBJ1-2	few	TRBV6-1	TRBD1	TGTGCCAGCAGCGGGGGACAGGGGGGCTATGGCTACACCTTC	CASSGGQGGYGYTF
TRBJ2-1	.	TRBV6-4	.	TGTGCCAGCAGTGAGGCGGGGGCCGGTCGGGGTGAGCAGTTCTTC	CASSEAGAGRGEQFF
TRBJ2-5	.	TRBV6-6	.	TGTGCCAGCAATAACCTAGCGCAAGAGACCCAGTACTTC	CASNNLAQETQYF
TRBJ2-7	.	TRBV7-9	TRBD2	TGTGCCAGCAGCTCCCGACTAGCGGGAGGTGGGGAGCAGTACTTC	CASSSRLAGGGEQYF
TRBJ1-5	.	TRBV11-2	TRBD1	TGTGCCAGCAGTCCAACAGGGGCCTTTAGGCCCCAGCATTTT	CASSPTGAFRPQHF
TRBJ2-5	.	TRBV7-3	.	TGTGCCAGCAGCTTAATACAGTACCAAGAGACCCAGTACTTC	CASSLIQYQETQYF
TRBJ2-7	.	TRBV30	.	TGTGCCTGGAGGGACGGGATCAGCCCGAGGTACAGCTTC	CAWRDGISPRYSF
TRBJ2-4	.	TRBV6-5	.	TGTGCCAGCAGTTATAGCAGGGCCAAAAACATTCAGTACTTC	CASSYSRAKNIQYF
TRBJ1-2	few	TRBV27	TRBD1	TGTGCCAGCAGTTCCCAGGGGGCGCAAAACTATGGCTACACCTTC	CASSSQGAQNYGYTF
TRBJ2-5	.	TRBV28	.	TGTGCCAGCAGTTTAGTCACCATTGCCCAAGAGACCCAGTACTTC	CASSLVTIAQETQYF
TRBJ1-1	.	TRBV5-4	.	TGTGCCAGCAGCTTGGAGGGGGGCGCTTACACTGAAGCTTTCTTT	CASSLEGGAYTEAFF
TRBJ2-1	few	TRBV2	TRBD1	TGTGCCAGCAGTGGCCTGGGACAGGGATTTATCTCGGATGAGCAGTTCTTC	CASSGLGQGFISDEQFF
TRBJ2-7	few	TRBV2	TRBD1	TGTGCCAGCAGTAGGGGACAGGAAACCTACGAGCAGTACTTC	CASSRGQETYEQYF
TRBJ2-1	.	TRBV4-3	.	TGCGCCAGCAGCCTCTCCCTCCACAATGAGCAGTTCTTC	CASSLSLHNEQFF
TRBJ1-4	.	TRBV19	.	TGTGCCAGTACCAGAGACCTTATCCAAGCAACTAATGAAAAACTGTTTTTT	CASTRDLIQATNEKLFF
TRBJ2-1	.	TRBV19	.	TGTGCCAGTAGTATAGCCGCTGGCTACAATGAGCAGTTCTTC	CASSIAAGYNEQFF
TRBJ1-5	.	TRBV6-6	.	TGTGCCAGCAGTTCCGGACAGACTTTTAATCAGCCCCAGCATTTT	CASSSGQTFNQPQHF
TRBJ1-5	.	TRBV11-1	.	TGTGCCAGCAGCTTAGGGCCGGAGGAGCCCCAGCATTTT	CASSLGPEEPQHF
TRBJ2-7	few	TRBV19	TRBD2	TGTGCCAGTAGTAATAGCGGGAGGCCCTACGAGCAGTACTTC	CASSNSGRPYEQYF
TRBJ2-1	.	TRBV13	.	TGTGCCAGCAGCACTTTTCGGAGCTCCTACAATGAGCAGTTCTTC	CASSTFRSSYNEQFF
TRBJ2-7	.	TRBV5-4	TRBD2	TGTGCCAGCAGCTTGGAACTAGCGGGAGCCCTCGAGCAGTACTTC	CASSLELAGALEQYF
TRBJ2-7	.	TRBV11-1	.	TGTGCCAGCAGCCCTATGGACATGAGTAACTACGAGCAGTACTTC	CASSPMDMSNYEQYF
TRBJ1-3	.	TRBV9	.	TGTGCCAGCAGCCCCTCGGGACCGAACGATGGAAACACCATATATTTT	CASSPSGPNDGNTIYF
TRBJ2-7	.	TRBV30	.	TGTGCCTGGAGTCTGGGGAGCCCCTACGAGCAGTACTTC	CAWSLGSPYEQYF
TRBJ2-3	.	TRBV5-6	.	TGTGCCAGCAGCTTAGGAGCAACTAGCACAGATACGCAGTATTTT	CASSLGATSTDTQYF
TRBJ1-1	.	TRBV9	.	TGTGCCAGCAGCGTACAGGGAGAAATCGGCACTGAAGCTTTCTTT	CASSVQGEIGTEAFF